This TCR beta chain was captured in a study of T cells in Graves' hyperthyroidism and ophthalmopathy. Stable Graves' hyperthyroidism denoted no ophthalmopathy progression over 18 months. Clinical symptoms, serum thyroxine, TRAb, thyroid ultrasound and orbital computed tomography established diagnosis. The source of the PBMCs was around 10 ml of fresh peripheral blood. The TCR beta CDR3 regions underwent amplification using RNA transcripts as the source. HTBI primers were employed in a first-round RT-PCR of the TCR CDR3. TCRdb fed the multiplex PCR reads into MiXCR, producing one record per CDR3 protein. The sample holds roughly 570,000 distinct CDR3 sequences, around a sixth seen once. The V end lost 4 bases, the J end lost 0 bases, and 12 bases lay between the germline ends. The CDR3 loop spans 14 amino acids. CDR1 is SQVTM and CDR2 is ANQGSEA in the germline V gene. With respect to this clonotype: Given a much more abundant clone one base away, this may be a read error.

The receptor comes from a woman in her twenties or thirties with Graves' hyperthyroidism. The gene calls are TRBV29-1 and TRBJ2-5; a weak D match, TRBD2 (6 bases). Sample: blood. Here the CDR3 DNA reads TGCAGCGTTGGAGGGAGGAGCGACCAAGAGACCCAGTACTTC. Its translation is CSVGGRSDQETQYF.